This T cell receptor beta chain was observed in a study of shared clonotypes between healthy human individuals. V lost 4 bases, J lost 5 bases, and 3 bases stayed unmatched. CDR3 length: 14 amino acids. Germline assignment: CDR1 SGHRS and CDR2 YFSETQ. Donors were healthy HIV-negative adults without recently reported acute infections or vaccinations. Unsorted samples drew genomic DNA from about 90 million PBMCs. Regarding this clone: In the same sample, other DNA sequences code for this CDR3.

For every subset, genomic DNA was evenly distributed across several immunoSEQ plates. In the original analysis: With immunoSEQ giving junction-only sequences and no quality scores, filtering differed. This table comes from immunoSEQ multiplex PCR, and its TCRdb copy is limited to in-frame clones, with some not included. The DNA gave D and trimming, while V, J and clone size come from that table. The top ten clones hold roughly 13% of a sample with 450,000 to 500,000 clones, more than 65% of them seen once. The clonotype originates from a woman aged 40 to 50 in good health. Some clones in this sample may be carry-over from other donors' samples. The sequenced material came from PBMCs. V and J are TRBV5-1 and TRBJ1-4; 9 nucleotides align to TRBD1. Here the CDR3 reads CASSPGQGNEKLFF. CDR3 bases: TGCGCCAGCAGCCCGGGACAGGGAAATGAAAAACTGTTTTTT.